A selection of T cell receptor beta chains follows, all from one sample in a study of lymphopenia after photon versus proton radiotherapy. Here immunoSEQ multiplex PCR was the method, and the copy in TCRdb shows in-frame clones only, minus some. Of approximately 71,000 clones listed, roughly 88% are singletons. The sample in question was peripheral blood, obtained from a patient treated with photon-based radiotherapy. The source is a woman between 70 and 85 years old with pancreatic cancer. Each CDR3 is given with its conserved first and last residue. The D gene is left open where the match is weak. Expanded clones get a size class; other rows say once, few or many, or leave the size out.

clone_size	d_call	v_call	j_call	cdr3_aa	cdr3_nt
-	-	TRBV5-5	TRBJ2-1	CASSKGGDYNEQFF	TGTGCCAGCAGCAAGGGAGGTGACTACAATGAGCAGTTCTTC
-	TRBD2	TRBV5-5	TRBJ2-2	CASTSGRPGPGELFF	TGTGCCAGCACTAGCGGGAGGCCGGGGCCCGGGGAGCTGTTTTTT
-	-	TRBV7-6	TRBJ1-1	CASSSKEGTEAFF	TGTGCCAGCAGCTCTAAAGAGGGGACTGAAGCTTTCTTT
-	-	TRBV5-8	TRBJ2-7	CASSLGYRNFYEQYF	TGTGCCAGCAGCTTAGGGTACCGAAACTTCTACGAGCAGTACTTC
once	-	TRBV5-4	TRBJ1-4	CASSSGQLGATNEKLFF	TGTGCCAGCAGCTCCGGACAGTTGGGGGCAACTAATGAAAAACTGTTTTTT
-	-	TRBV27	TRBJ1-2	CASSLLVGEYTAYGYTF	TGTGCCAGCAGTTTATTGGTCGGCGAGTACACAGCATATGGCTACACCTTC
-	-	TRBV2	TRBJ1-3	CASSRQSGNTIYF	TGTGCCAGCAGCAGACAATCTGGAAACACCATATATTTT
-	TRBD2	TRBV7-7	TRBJ2-7	CASSPTPSGKTYEQYF	TGTGCTAGCAGCCCCACACCTAGCGGGAAGACCTACGAGCAGTACTTC
-	-	TRBV7-9	TRBJ2-1	CASSLDTVGNEQFF	TGTGCCAGCAGCTTAGATACAGTAGGCAATGAGCAGTTCTTC
-	TRBD2	TRBV7-2	TRBJ2-3	CASSLTASGSWDTQYF	TGTGCCAGCAGCTTAACAGCGAGCGGGAGTTGGGATACGCAGTATTTT
-	TRBD2	TRBV15	TRBJ2-1	CATSRAPIAGGPRNEQFF	TGTGCCACCAGCAGGGCTCCTATAGCGGGAGGGCCCAGGAATGAGCAGTTCTTC
-	TRBD1	TRBV28	TRBJ1-2	CASSLPGQGGYGYTF	TGTGCCAGCAGTCTACCGGGACAGGGGGGATATGGCTACACCTTC
few	-	TRBV27	TRBJ1-2	CASSLTRTGDGYTF	TGTGCCAGCAGTTTAACTCGGACTGGAGATGGCTACACCTTC
once	-	TRBV4-1	TRBJ2-1	CASSQDAPSEQFF	TGCGCCAGCAGCCAAGATGCCCCCAGTGAGCAGTTCTTC
-	-	TRBV2	TRBJ2-7	CASSSARTYEQYF	TGTGCCAGCAGTTCCGCCCGGACCTACGAGCAGTACTTC
-	-	TRBV28	TRBJ1-2	CASSRITGLGYTF	TGTGCCAGCAGCCGCATCACAGGGCTGGGCTACACCTTC
-	TRBD1	TRBV28	TRBJ1-5	CASGIGGTGVANQPQHF	TGTGCCAGCGGCATAGGTGGGACAGGGGTTGCCAATCAGCCCCAGCATTTT
-	-	TRBV2	TRBJ1-1	CASSEAGHRLVFF	TGTGCCAGCAGTGAAGCGGGACACCGACTTGTTTTCTTT
once	TRBD1	TRBV7-9	TRBJ2-2	CASSLAPGQGTGELFF	TGTGCCAGCAGCTTAGCGCCGGGACAGGGCACCGGGGAGCTGTTTTTT
-	-	TRBV28	TRBJ2-3	CASTHRGPGTDTQYF	TGTGCCAGCACCCATAGAGGGCCGGGCACAGATACGCAGTATTTT
-	-	TRBV7-2	TRBJ1-2	CASSLDRIQNYGYTF	TGTGCCAGCAGCCTAGACAGAATCCAGAACTATGGCTACACCTTC
-	-	TRBV19	TRBJ1-4	CASSSNSATNEKLFF	TGTGCCAGTAGTAGCAACAGTGCAACTAATGAAAAACTGTTTTTT
-	-	TRBV4-1	TRBJ2-7	CASSQEDWRSYEQYF	TGCGCCAGCAGCCAGGAGGACTGGCGCTCCTACGAGCAGTACTTC
-	TRBD1	TRBV28	TRBJ1-1	CASSGTGVATEAFF	TGTGCCAGCAGTGGGACAGGGGTGGCCACTGAAGCTTTCTTT
-	-	TRBV11-2	TRBJ1-5	CASSLQGSSQPQHF	TGTGCCAGCAGCCTACAGGGCAGTAGTCAGCCCCAGCATTTT
-	-	TRBV4-1	TRBJ2-3	CASSRSMGRNGDTQYF	TGCGCCAGCAGCCGAAGTATGGGCCGCAATGGGGATACGCAGTATTTT
-	-	TRBV5-5	TRBJ2-1	CASSLLGGSYNEQFF	TGTGCCAGCAGCTTACTAGGTGGCTCCTACAATGAGCAGTTCTTC
-	-	TRBV19	TRBJ1-5	CASRSLSRPQHF	TGTGCCAGTAGGAGTCTTAGCCGGCCCCAGCATTTT
-	-	TRBV30	TRBJ2-2	CAWSADILTGELFF	TGTGCCTGGAGTGCGGACATACTCACCGGGGAGCTGTTTTTT
-	TRBD1	TRBV5-1	TRBJ2-1	CASSLQGQGAYNEQFF	TGCGCCAGCAGCCTCCAGGGGCAGGGGGCATACAATGAGCAGTTCTTC
-	-	TRBV28	TRBJ1-5	CASSLYWLSNQPQHF	TGTGCCAGCAGTTTATATTGGCTCAGTAATCAGCCCCAGCATTTT
-	-	TRBV7-9	TRBJ2-3	CASSKMPPGTDTQYF	TGTGCCAGCAGCAAGATGCCGCCGGGCACAGATACGCAGTATTTT
-	-	TRBV15	TRBJ1-4	CATSRGQTTNEKLFF	TGTGCCACCAGCAGAGGGCAGACAACTAATGAAAAACTGTTTTTT
-	-	TRBV28	TRBJ1-1	CASSLVGNTEAFF	TGTGCCAGCAGTTTAGTCGGGAACACTGAAGCTTTCTTT
-	-	TRBV28	TRBJ1-1	CASSPMNTEAFF	TGTGCCAGCAGTCCCATGAACACTGAAGCTTTCTTT
few	-	TRBV2	TRBJ1-3	CASSVGLNSGNTIYF	TGTGCCAGCAGCGTAGGCTTAAACTCTGGAAACACCATATATTTT
-	TRBD1	TRBV11-3	TRBJ2-3	CASSGTASTDTQYF	TGTGCCAGCAGCGGGACAGCTAGCACAGATACGCAGTATTTT
-	-	TRBV7-2	TRBJ2-3	CASSPRDFATDTQYF	TGTGCCAGCAGCCCCCGGGACTTCGCCACAGATACGCAGTATTTT
-	TRBD1	TRBV11-2	TRBJ2-7	CASSFAGGWTYEQYF	TGTGCCAGCAGCTTTGCAGGGGGCTGGACCTACGAGCAGTACTTC
-	-	TRBV7-2	TRBJ2-7	CASSRTDRRGEQYF	TGTGCCAGCAGCCGGACGGACAGAAGGGGGGAGCAGTACTTC
-	TRBD2	TRBV29-1	TRBJ2-1	CSAGGASGEHNEQFF	TGCAGCGCTGGCGGGGCTAGCGGAGAGCACAATGAGCAGTTCTTC
-	-	TRBV19	TRBJ2-3	CASSIGTNTDTQYF	TGTGCCAGTAGTATCGGTACAAACACAGATACGCAGTATTTT
-	-	TRBV6-6	TRBJ1-2	CASRASYAANYGYTF	TGTGCCAGCAGGGCCTCGTATGCCGCTAACTATGGCTACACCTTC
-	TRBD2	TRBV5-1	TRBJ2-4	CASSPVPLTSGSGGNIQYF	TGCGCCAGCAGCCCCGTTCCCTTGACTAGCGGGAGCGGGGGGAACATTCAGTACTTC
-	TRBD1	TRBV27	TRBJ2-3	CASSLYRGSTDTQYF	TGTGCCAGCAGTTTATACAGGGGTAGCACAGATACGCAGTATTTT
-	-	TRBV11-1	TRBJ2-7	CASSLDREEQYF	TGTGCCAGCAGCTTAGATCGGGAGGAGCAGTACTTC
-	TRBD1	TRBV7-2	TRBJ1-1	CASSFDRGGEAFF	TGTGCCAGCAGCTTCGACAGGGGAGGTGAGGCTTTCTTT
-	TRBD2	TRBV5-4	TRBJ2-1	CASSLMVAGGYNEQFF	TGTGCCAGCAGCTTGATGGTAGCGGGTGGGTACAATGAGCAGTTCTTC
-	-	TRBV29-1	TRBJ2-5	CSVSRPEETQYF	TGCAGCGTCAGCCGCCCAGAGGAGACCCAGTACTTC
-	-	TRBV2	TRBJ2-3	CASSGGTASTDTQYF	TGTGCCAGCAGCGGGGGGACAGCTAGCACAGATACGCAGTATTTT
-	TRBD1	TRBV6-6	TRBJ1-4	CASSYSDRVIGKLFF	TGTGCCAGCAGTTACTCGGACAGGGTGATTGGAAAACTGTTTTTT
few	-	TRBV6-5	TRBJ2-2	CASSYSAANTGELFF	TGTGCCAGCAGTTACTCTGCTGCGAACACCGGGGAGCTGTTTTTT
-	-	TRBV9	TRBJ2-1	CASSVWGSSYNEQFF	TGTGCCAGCAGCGTTTGGGGGAGTTCCTACAATGAGCAGTTCTTC